The 10 T cell receptor beta chains in this list originate from one sample, sequenced in a study of blood T cell repertoires in COVID-19. Only in-frame clones appear in the TCRdb table, and some are missing; sequencing was by immunoSEQ multiplex PCR. The sample has 300,000 to 400,000 clones, more than 70% seen once. Sequencing was carried out using peripheral blood. The receptors stem from a woman in her 70s with COVID-19, enrolled during active disease.

Note on this clone: A read error may produce the germline difference seen at one junction end. In DNA, the CDR3 is TGCGCCAATACTGGGGCCTATGAGCAGTACTTC. This gives the protein CANTGAYEQYF. The rearrangement links TRBV10-1 to TRBJ2-7, with D perhaps matching TRBD1 (5 bases). This CDR3 spans 11 amino acids. Per the germline V gene, CDR1 is WNHNN and CDR2 is SYGVQD (reference sequence).

The chain is built from TRBV5-1 and TRBJ2-5; 9 bases agree with TRBD1. The CDR3 loop spans 16 amino acids. V shed 2 bases, J shed 5 bases, and the junction held 10 bases outside the gene matches. Germline values: CDR1 SGHRS, CDR2 YFSETQ. The CDR3 bases are TGCGCCAGCAGCTTTGTAACAGGGGGCTCAGTGGAGACCCAGTACTTC. Translation gives CASSFVTGGSVETQYF.

The V and J genes are TRBV25-1 and TRBJ2-1; TRBD1 aligns across 8 bases. The CDR3 has 16 amino acids. V lost 2 bases to trimming and J lost 3 bases; unmatched junction nucleotides: 6. Germline CDR1 and CDR2: MGHDK and SYGVNS. CDR3 in amino acids: CASSETRQGFYNEQFF. CDR3 nucleotide sequence: TGTGCCAGCAGTGAAACTCGACAGGGGTTCTACAATGAGCAGTTCTTC.

The chain joins TRBV12-3 or TRBV12-4 to TRBJ2-2; no reliable D call. V was shortened by 6 bases and J by 1 base, with 6 bases between the two germline ends. The CDR3 contains 13 residues. The CDR3 nucleotides are TGTGCCAGCAGCCCGGGGAACACCGGGGAGCTGTTTTTT. Translated: CASSPGNTGELFF.

The chain is built from TRBV10-1 and TRBJ2-2, with D unresolved. Per the germline V gene, CDR1 is WNHNN and CDR2 is SYGVQD (reference sequence). Trimming pared 10 bases from V and 0 bases from J, leaving 9 bases between. The CDR3 totals 13 residues. Here the CDR3 DNA reads TGCGCCATATTTCGGGCGAACACCGGGGAGCTGTTTTTT. The encoded protein is CAIFRANTGELFF.

The V call is TRBV9, the J call TRBJ2-4, with D maybe TRBD2 (6 bases). The CDR3 length is 14 residues. Germline V lookup: CDR1 SGDLS, CDR2 YYNGEE. Trimming stripped 2 bases from V and 6 bases from J, with 12 bases between. CDR3 sequence: CASSVGRGLNIQYF. CDR3 nucleotides: TGTGCCAGCAGCGTTGGGCGGGGACTAAACATTCAGTACTTC. The whole variable domain, filled in from reference TRBV9 and TRBJ2-4, reads DSGVTQTPKHLITATGQRVTLRCSPRSGDLSVYWYQQSLDQGLQFLIQYYNGEERAKGNILERFSAQQFPDLHSELNLSSLELGDSALYFCASSVGRGLNIQYFGAGTRLSVL.

This chain links TRBV9 with TRBJ2-3, with D possibly TRBD2 on 7 matching bases. V lost 0 bases and J lost 2, with 16 bases in between. The CDR3 sequence is 17 residues long. Germline values: CDR1 SGDLS, CDR2 YYNGEE. The CDR3 here is CASSVGGGGTTTDTQYF. Written as DNA, the CDR3 is TGTGCCAGCAGCGTAGGCGGAGGGGGGACTACCACAGATACGCAGTATTTT.

This clone was observed a few times. The genes are TRBV24-1 and TRBJ2-3, with 9 bases that match TRBD1. J was trimmed by 8 bases and V by 3 bases; bases with no gene match: 8. CDR3 length: 15 amino acids. Germline V gene sequence: CDR1 KGHDR, CDR2 SFDVKD. CDR3 region: CATSDGGTGRGTQYF. The DNA for the CDR3 is TGTGCCACCAGTGATGGGGGGACAGGGCGAGGTACGCAGTATTTT.

The sample holds a few counts of this clone. This sequence joins TRBV2 and TRBJ1-2; 12 positions match TRBD1. Germline assignment: CDR1 SNHLY and CDR2 FYNNEI. This CDR3 contains 15 residues. The ends lost 4 bases at V and 8 bases at J; junction bases unmatched: 8. CDR3 region: CASSATGQGAGGYTF. CDR3 coding DNA: TGTGCCAGCAGTGCAACGGGACAGGGGGCTGGAGGCTACACCTTC.

CDR3 amino acids: CASSFLQGMNTEAFF. CDR3 in DNA: TGTGCCAGCAGCTTTTTACAGGGGATGAACACTGAAGCTTTCTTT. The gene calls are TRBV7-9 and TRBJ1-1; 7 nucleotides line up with TRBD1. J gave up 0 bases and V 3 bases, and 4 bases lay outside the gene matches. The germline V gene encodes CDR1 SEHNR and CDR2 FQNEAQ (reference sequence). The CDR3 loop spans 15 amino acids.